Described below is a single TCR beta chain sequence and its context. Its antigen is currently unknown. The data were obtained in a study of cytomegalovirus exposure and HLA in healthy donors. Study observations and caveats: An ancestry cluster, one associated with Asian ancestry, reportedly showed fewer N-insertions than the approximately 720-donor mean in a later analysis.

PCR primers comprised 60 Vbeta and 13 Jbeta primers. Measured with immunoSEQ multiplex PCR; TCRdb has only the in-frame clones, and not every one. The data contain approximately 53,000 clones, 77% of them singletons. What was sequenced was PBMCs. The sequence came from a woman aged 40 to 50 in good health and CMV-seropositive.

CDR3 in DNA: TGTGCCATCAGTGCCCCAGGTAATGAGCAGTTCTTC. This codes for CAISAPGNEQFF. The V gene is TRBV10-3, the J gene TRBJ2-1; D is ambiguous. Per germline, CDR1 ENHRY and CDR2 SYGVKD. Trimming removed 4 bases at V and 7 bases at J, with 8 bases between. The CDR3 covers 12 residues.